Included here is one T cell receptor (beta chain) sequence, with context. This record belongs to a study of technical replicates of blood from a handful of donors. The data were produced by immunoSEQ multiplex PCR, yet TCRdb's version contains in-frame clones alone and is incomplete. In the table there are more than 65,000 clones, around 94% of which are singletons. The germline V gene encodes CDR1 LGHNT and CDR2 FRNRAP. The CDR3 loop spans 21 amino acids. V lost 5 bases to trimming and J lost 0 bases, with 29 bases between them. What was sequenced was T cells isolated from PBMCs. The V gene is TRBV12-5, the J gene TRBJ1-3; possibly TRBD1 for D (5 bases). The origin of this receptor is a human donor in good health. The CDR3 loop reads CASGLGEGTPPSSYSGNTIYF. In DNA, the CDR3 is TGTGCTAGTGGTCTCGGGGAGGGGACTCCTCCCTCCTCGTACTCTGGAAACACCATATATTTT.